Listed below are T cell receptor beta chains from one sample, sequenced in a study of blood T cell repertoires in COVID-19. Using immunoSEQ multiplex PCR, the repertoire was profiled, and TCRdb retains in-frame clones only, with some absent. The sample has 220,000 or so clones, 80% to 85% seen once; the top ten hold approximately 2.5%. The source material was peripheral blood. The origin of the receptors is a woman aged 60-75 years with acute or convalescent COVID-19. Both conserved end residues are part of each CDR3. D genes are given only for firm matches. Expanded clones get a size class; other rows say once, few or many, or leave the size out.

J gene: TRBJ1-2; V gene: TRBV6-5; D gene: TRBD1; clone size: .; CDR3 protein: CATGEDRGSGYTF; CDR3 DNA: TGTGCCACCGGGGAGGACAGGGGCTCTGGCTACACCTTC
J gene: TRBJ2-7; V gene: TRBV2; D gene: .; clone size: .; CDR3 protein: CASSETPGEQYF; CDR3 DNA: TGTGCCAGCAGTGAAACCCCCGGCGAGCAGTACTTC
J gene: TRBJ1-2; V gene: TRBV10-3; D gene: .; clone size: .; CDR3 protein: CAISEVGGYGYTF; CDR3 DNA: TGTGCCATCAGTGAGGTCGGGGGATATGGCTACACCTTC
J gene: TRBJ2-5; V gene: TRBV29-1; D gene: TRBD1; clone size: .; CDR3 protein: CSVRTGGSETQYF; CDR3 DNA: TGCAGCGTCCGTACAGGGGGCTCAGAGACCCAGTACTTC
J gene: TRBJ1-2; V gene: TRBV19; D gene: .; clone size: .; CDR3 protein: CASSSPTDYGYTF; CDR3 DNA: TGTGCCAGTAGCTCTCCGACAGACTATGGCTACACCTTC
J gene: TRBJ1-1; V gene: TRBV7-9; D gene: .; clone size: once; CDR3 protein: CASSPMGTQNTEAFF; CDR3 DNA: TGTGCCAGCAGCCCAATGGGGACACAGAACACTGAAGCTTTCTTT
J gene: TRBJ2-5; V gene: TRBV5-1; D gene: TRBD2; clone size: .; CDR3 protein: CASSLVVAGGPRWETQYF; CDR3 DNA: TGCGCCAGCAGCTTGGTGGTAGCGGGGGGGCCCAGATGGGAGACCCAGTACTTC
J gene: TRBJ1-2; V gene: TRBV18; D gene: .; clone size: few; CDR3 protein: CASSPQPGAKVNYGYTF; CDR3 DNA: TGTGCCAGCTCACCTCAGCCAGGGGCCAAGGTTAACTATGGCTACACCTTC
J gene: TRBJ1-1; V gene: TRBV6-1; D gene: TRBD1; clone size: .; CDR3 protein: CASSEILAPGQGIPAFF; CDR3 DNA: TGTGCCAGCAGTGAAATACTGGCCCCGGGACAGGGAATACCGGCTTTCTTT
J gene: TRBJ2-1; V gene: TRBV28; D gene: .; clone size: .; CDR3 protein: CASTIGSNEQFF; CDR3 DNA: TGTGCCAGCACTATTGGGAGCAATGAGCAGTTCTTC
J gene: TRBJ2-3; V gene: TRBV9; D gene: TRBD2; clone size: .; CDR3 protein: CASSVGLAGYTDTQYF; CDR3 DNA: TGTGCCAGCAGCGTAGGGTTAGCGGGGTACACAGATACGCAGTATTTT
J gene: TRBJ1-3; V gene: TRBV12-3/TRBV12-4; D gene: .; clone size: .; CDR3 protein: CASSYGAGNTIYF; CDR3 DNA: TGTGCCAGCAGTTACGGGGCTGGAAACACCATATATTTT
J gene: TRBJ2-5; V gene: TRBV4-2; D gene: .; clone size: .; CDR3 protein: CASSQVGGRGEETQYF; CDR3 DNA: TGTGCCAGCAGCCAAGTAGGGGGACGAGGGGAAGAGACCCAGTACTTC
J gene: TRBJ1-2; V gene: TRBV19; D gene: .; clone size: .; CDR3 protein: CASSSYGYTF; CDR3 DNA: TGTGCCAGTAGCAGCTATGGCTACACCTTC
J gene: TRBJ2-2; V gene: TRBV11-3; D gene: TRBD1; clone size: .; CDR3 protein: CASSTTGEELFF; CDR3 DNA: TGTGCCAGCAGCACCACAGGGGAGGAGCTGTTTTTT
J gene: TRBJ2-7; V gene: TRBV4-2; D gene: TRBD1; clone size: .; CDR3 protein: CASSHPTGGPLYEQYF; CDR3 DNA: TGTGCCAGCAGCCATCCGACAGGGGGCCCACTCTACGAGCAGTACTTC
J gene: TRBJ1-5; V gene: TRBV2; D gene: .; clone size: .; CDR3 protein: CASSEDQGPQHF; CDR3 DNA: TGTGCCAGCAGTGAAGATCAGGGTCCCCAGCATTTT
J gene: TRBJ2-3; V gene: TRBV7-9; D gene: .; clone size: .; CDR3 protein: CASSQRRNSGTQYF; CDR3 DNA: TGTGCCAGCAGCCAGAGGAGGAACAGCGGTACGCAGTATTTT
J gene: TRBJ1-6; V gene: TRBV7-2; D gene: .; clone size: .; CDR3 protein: CASSSRRDNSPLHF; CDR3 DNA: TGTGCCAGCAGCTCCCGGCGGGATAATTCACCCCTCCACTTT
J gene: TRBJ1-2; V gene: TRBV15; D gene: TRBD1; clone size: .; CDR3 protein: CATSRSGQTYGYTF; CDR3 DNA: TGTGCCACCAGCAGATCGGGACAGACATATGGCTACACCTTC
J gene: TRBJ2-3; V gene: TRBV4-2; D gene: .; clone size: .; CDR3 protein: CASSQVVTGRSMGTDTQYF; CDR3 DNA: TGTGCCAGCAGCCAAGTGGTAACAGGGCGGAGTATGGGCACAGATACGCAGTATTTT
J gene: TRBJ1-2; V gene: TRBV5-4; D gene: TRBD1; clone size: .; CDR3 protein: CASSSGTVYGYTF; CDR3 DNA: TGTGCCAGCAGCTCCGGGACAGTCTATGGCTACACCTTC
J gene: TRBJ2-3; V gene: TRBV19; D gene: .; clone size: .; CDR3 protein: CASSTGYDTDTQYF; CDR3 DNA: TGTGCCAGTAGTACGGGATACGATACAGATACGCAGTATTTT
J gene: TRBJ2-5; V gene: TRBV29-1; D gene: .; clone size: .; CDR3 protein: CSVEQNRLGAQYF; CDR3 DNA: TGCAGCGTTGAACAAAACAGGTTAGGGGCCCAGTACTTC
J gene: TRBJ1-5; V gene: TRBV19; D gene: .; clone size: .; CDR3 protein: CSSVGANNQPQHF; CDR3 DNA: TGTTCTAGTGTGGGAGCTAACAATCAGCCCCAGCATTTT
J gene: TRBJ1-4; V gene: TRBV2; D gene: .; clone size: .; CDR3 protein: CASSKSGGALFGANEKLFF; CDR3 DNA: TGTGCCAGCAGTAAAAGTGGGGGGGCCTTATTTGGAGCTAATGAAAAACTGTTTTTT
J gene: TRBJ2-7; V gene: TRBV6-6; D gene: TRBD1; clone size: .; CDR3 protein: CASTISGQGVYEQYF; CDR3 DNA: TGTGCCAGCACAATTTCGGGACAGGGGGTCTACGAGCAGTACTTC
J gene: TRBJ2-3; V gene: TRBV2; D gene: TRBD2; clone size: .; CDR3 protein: CASSRTSGGTDTQYF; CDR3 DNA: TGTGCCAGCAGTAGGACTAGCGGGGGCACGGATACGCAGTATTTT
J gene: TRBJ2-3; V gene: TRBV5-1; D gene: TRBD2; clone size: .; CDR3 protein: CASRLTSGGADTQYF; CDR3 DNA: TGCGCCAGCAGACTGACTAGCGGGGGAGCAGATACGCAGTATTTT
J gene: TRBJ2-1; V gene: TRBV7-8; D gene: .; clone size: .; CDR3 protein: CASSWGEQGQNEQFF; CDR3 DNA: TGTGCCAGCAGCTGGGGGGAGCAGGGTCAGAATGAGCAGTTCTTC
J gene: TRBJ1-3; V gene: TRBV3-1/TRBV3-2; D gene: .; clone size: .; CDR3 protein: CASSQERDRSKWRSGNTIYF; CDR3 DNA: TGTGCCAGCAGCCAAGAGCGGGATAGGTCGAAGTGGCGCTCTGGAAACACCATATATTTT
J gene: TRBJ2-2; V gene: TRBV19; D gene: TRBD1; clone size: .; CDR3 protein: CASRGTGATGELFF; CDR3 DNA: TGTGCCAGTAGAGGGACAGGCGCCACCGGGGAGCTGTTTTTT
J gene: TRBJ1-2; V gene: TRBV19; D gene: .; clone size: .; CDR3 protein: CASSIPGSNLANYGYTF; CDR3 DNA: TGTGCCAGTAGTATTCCAGGGTCCAACTTAGCTAACTATGGCTACACCTTC
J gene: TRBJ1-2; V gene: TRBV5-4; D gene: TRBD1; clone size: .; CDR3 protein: CASSLGGTGHYGYTF; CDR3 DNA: TGTGCCAGCAGCTTGGGTGGGACAGGGCACTATGGCTACACCTTC
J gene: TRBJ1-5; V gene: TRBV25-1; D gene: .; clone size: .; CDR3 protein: CASSESGSYNQPQHF; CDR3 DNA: TGTGCCAGCAGTGAATCTGGGAGCTACAATCAGCCCCAGCATTTT
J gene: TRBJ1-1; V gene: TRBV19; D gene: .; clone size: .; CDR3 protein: CASSTQGRTEAFF; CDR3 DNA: TGTGCCAGTAGTACGCAGGGCCGGACTGAAGCTTTCTTT
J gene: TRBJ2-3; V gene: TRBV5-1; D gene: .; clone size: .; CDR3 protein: CASKRQETGSDTQYF; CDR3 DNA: TGCGCCAGTAAAAGACAGGAAACAGGGTCAGATACGCAGTATTTT
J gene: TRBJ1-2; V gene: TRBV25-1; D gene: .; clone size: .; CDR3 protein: CASSDPYTNYGYTF; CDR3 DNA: TGTGCCAGCAGTGATCCATACACCAACTATGGCTACACCTTC
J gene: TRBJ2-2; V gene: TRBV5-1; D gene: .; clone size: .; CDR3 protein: CASKLLGENTGELFF; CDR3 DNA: TGCGCCAGCAAGTTGCTAGGGGAAAACACCGGGGAGCTGTTTTTT
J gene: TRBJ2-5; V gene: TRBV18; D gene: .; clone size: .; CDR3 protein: CASSPVRGVETQYF; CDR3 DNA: TGTGCCAGCTCACCAGTTCGGGGTGTGGAGACCCAGTACTTC
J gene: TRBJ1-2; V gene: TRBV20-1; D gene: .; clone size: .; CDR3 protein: CSASRGEGYTF; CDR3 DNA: TGCAGTGCTAGCCGCGGGGAAGGCTACACCTTC
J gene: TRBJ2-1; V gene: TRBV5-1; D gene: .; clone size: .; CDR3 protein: CASSLVLGSYNEQFF; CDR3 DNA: TGCGCCAGCAGCTTGGTCCTCGGCTCCTACAATGAGCAGTTCTTC
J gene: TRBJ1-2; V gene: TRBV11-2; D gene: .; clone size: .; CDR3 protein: CASSPRWGGYGYTF; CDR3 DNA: TGTGCCAGCAGCCCCCGTTGGGGAGGCTATGGCTACACCTTC
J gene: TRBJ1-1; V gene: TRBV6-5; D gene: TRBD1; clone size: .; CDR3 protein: CASSSDRGTEAFF; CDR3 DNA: TGTGCCAGCAGTTCGGACAGGGGCACTGAAGCTTTCTTT
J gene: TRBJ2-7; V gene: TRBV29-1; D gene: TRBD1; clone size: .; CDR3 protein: CSVTPGQGAGWYEQYF; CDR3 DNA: TGCAGCGTTACTCCGGGACAGGGGGCGGGTTGGTACGAGCAGTACTTC
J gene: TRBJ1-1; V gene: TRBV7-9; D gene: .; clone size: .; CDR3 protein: CASSFGDTEAFF; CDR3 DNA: TGTGCCAGCAGCTTCGGGGATACTGAAGCTTTCTTT
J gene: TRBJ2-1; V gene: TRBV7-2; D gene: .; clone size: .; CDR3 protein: CASSLGREYNEQFF; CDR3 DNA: TGTGCCAGCAGCTTAGGACGGGAATACAATGAGCAGTTCTTC
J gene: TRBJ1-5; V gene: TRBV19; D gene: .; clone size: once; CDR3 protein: CASGNGNQPQHF; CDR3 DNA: TGTGCCAGCGGGAATGGGAATCAGCCCCAGCATTTT
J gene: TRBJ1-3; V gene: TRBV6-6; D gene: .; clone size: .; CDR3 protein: CASSFQGPGNTIYF; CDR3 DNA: TGTGCCAGCAGTTTTCAGGGGCCTGGAAACACCATATATTTT
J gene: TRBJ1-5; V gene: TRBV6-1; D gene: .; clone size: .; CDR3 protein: CASSEQLVGVSNQPQHF; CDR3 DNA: TGTGCCAGCAGTGAACAACTCGTCGGGGTCTCGAATCAGCCCCAGCATTTT
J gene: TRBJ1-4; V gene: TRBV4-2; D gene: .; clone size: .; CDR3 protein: CASSQEVRSATNEKLFF; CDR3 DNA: TGTGCCAGCAGCCAAGAGGTGAGGAGTGCAACTAATGAAAAACTGTTTTTT
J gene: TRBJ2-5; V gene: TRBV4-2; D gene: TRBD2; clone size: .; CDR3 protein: CASSLALAGGSATQYF; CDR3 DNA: TGTGCCAGCAGCCTCGCACTAGCGGGGGGGTCCGCAACCCAGTACTTC
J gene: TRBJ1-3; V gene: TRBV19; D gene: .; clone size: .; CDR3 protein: CASRETVSGNTIYF; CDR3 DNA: TGTGCCAGTCGGGAGACGGTCTCTGGAAACACCATATATTTT
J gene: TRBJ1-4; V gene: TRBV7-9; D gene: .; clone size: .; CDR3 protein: CATNRDTGEKLFF; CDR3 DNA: TGTGCCACAAACCGGGACACGGGTGAAAAACTGTTTTTT
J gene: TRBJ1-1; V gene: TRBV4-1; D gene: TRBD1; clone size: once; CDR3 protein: CASSRPGQGNTEAFF; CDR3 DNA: TGCGCCAGCAGCAGACCGGGACAGGGGAACACTGAAGCTTTCTTT
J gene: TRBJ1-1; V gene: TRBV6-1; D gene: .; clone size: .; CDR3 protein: CASSEGLGTPSANTEAFF; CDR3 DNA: TGTGCCAGCAGTGAAGGATTGGGCACCCCGTCCGCGAACACTGAAGCTTTCTTT